The 19 T cell receptor beta chains given below trace back to one sample, sequenced in a study of T cells after yellow fever vaccination. TCRdb re-called the 5' RACE reads with MiXCR, one entry per CDR3 protein. This sample has under 550,000 distinct CDR3 sequences, with about a fifth found just once. Here the sequenced sample was PBMCs, taken more than 20 days after the first yellow fever vaccination. The receptor set was obtained from a man aged 18 to 30 who received the YFV17D yellow fever vaccine.

This clonotype was detected a few times. The chain uses TRBV4-1 and TRBJ2-1, with unresolved D. This CDR3 spans 13 amino acids. V dropped 1 base and J dropped 7 bases, with 8 bases sitting between them. CDR1 and CDR2 from the germline V gene are MGHRA and YSYEKL. The CDR3 protein is CASSQASWNEQFF. The CDR3 DNA follows: TGCGCCAGCAGCCAAGCAAGCTGGAATGAGCAGTTCTTC.

This clonotype was detected a few times. This rearrangement joins TRBV7-8 to TRBJ1-2; D remains unclear. The CDR3 covers 15 residues. The germline V gene encodes CDR1 SGHVS and CDR2 FQNEAQ. Trimming cost V 1 base and J 3 bases, with 12 bases left between them. Written as DNA, the CDR3 is TGTGCCAGCAGCTTAGGAGGCCCCGTGGACTATGGCTACACCTTC. It translates to CASSLGGPVDYGYTF. The complete variable domain, with remaining parts taken from reference TRBV7-8 and TRBJ1-2, reads GAGVSQSPRYKVAKRGQDVALRCDPISGHVSLFWYQQALGQGPEFLTYFQNEAQLDKSGLPSDRFFAERPEGSVSTLKIQRTQQEDSAVYLCASSLGGPVDYGYTFGSGTRLTVV.

The rearrangement uses TRBV4-3 and TRBJ2-5; D call uncertain. This CDR3 region has 13 residues. Germline CDR1 reads LGHNA; CDR2 reads YSLEER. V lost 0 bases, J lost 7 bases, and 9 bases lay in between. This chain's CDR3 is CASSQDLVGTQYF. For the CDR3, the DNA is TGCGCCAGCAGCCAAGACCTTGTCGGGACCCAGTACTTC.

V gene TRBV7-2 combines with J gene TRBJ2-7; D perhaps matches TRBD2 (7 bases). V lost 10 bases and J lost 2, with 18 bases in between. In germline, CDR1 is SGHTA, CDR2 FQGNSA. There are 14 residues in the CDR3. This CDR3 is CATRWGGLAYEQYF. CDR3 DNA: TGTGCCACCCGTTGGGGGGGGCTAGCCTACGAGCAGTACTTC.

This chain uses TRBV7-2 with TRBJ1-5, with 7 bases lining up with TRBD1. V gave up 1 base and J gave up 0 bases; unmatched junction bases: 6. Germline CDR1 and CDR2: SGHTA and FQGNSA. CDR3 size: 17 residues. CDR3: CASSLVGTDNSNQPQHF. The CDR3 DNA reads TGTGCCAGCAGCTTAGTTGGGACAGATAATAGCAATCAGCCCCAGCATTTT.

This clonotype has a handful of counts. The V call is TRBV20-1, the J call TRBJ1-1; weak D call: TRBD1 (5 bases). Germline V gene lookup returns CDR1 DFQATT and CDR2 SNEGSKA (reference sequence). The CDR3 spans 13 residues. V lost 2 bases, J lost 6 bases, and 13 bases lay in between. CDR3 DNA sequence: TGCAGTGCTAGAAATAGGGGTTTCGCTGAAGCTTTCTTT. Its protein product is CSARNRGFAEAFF.

V is TRBV29-1 and J is TRBJ2-1, with D possibly called TRBD1 or TRBD2 (6 bases each). Germline V lookup: CDR1 SQVTM, CDR2 ANQGSEA. Trimming took 5 bases from V and 10 from J, leaving 18 bases between them. This CDR3 region has 13 residues. Here the CDR3 reads CSVLQEGVREQFF. In nucleotides, the CDR3 is TGCAGCGTTTTGCAGGAGGGGGTCCGGGAGCAGTTCTTC.

CDR3 amino acids: CASSSVQGEYGYTF. CDR3 nucleotides: TGTGCCAGCAGCTCTGTCCAGGGGGAATATGGCTACACCTTC. This rearrangement joins TRBV7-2 to TRBJ1-2; TRBD1 matches 7 bases. The CDR3 is 14 amino acids. Losses at the gene ends were 4 bases for V and 5 bases for J; bases not matched to a gene: 7. The germline gives CDR1 SGHTA, CDR2 FQGNSA.

The chain uses TRBV20-1 and TRBJ2-7; TRBD1 matches at 11 bases. This CDR3 contains 15 residues. J was trimmed by 3 bases and V by 6 bases; bases with no gene match: 10. Germline V gene sequence: CDR1 DFQATT, CDR2 SNEGSKA (reference sequence). The CDR3 bases are TGCAGTGCCACGTACCGGGACAGGGGGTACTACGAGCAGTACTTC. Translation: CSATYRDRGYYEQYF.

The CDR3 coding sequence is TGCGCCAGCAATAAGGCGGGACAGGGCACAGATACGCAGTATTTT. It translates to CASNKAGQGTDTQYF. This chain joins TRBV5-1 and TRBJ2-3, with 8 nucleotides matching TRBD1. This CDR3 region has 15 residues. Losses at the gene ends were 6 bases for V and 1 base for J; bases not matched to a gene: 7. Germline lookup yields CDR1 SGHRS and CDR2 YFSETQ.

The chain couples TRBV4-3 to TRBJ2-3; perhaps D is TRBD1 or TRBD2 (6 bases each). Germline values: CDR1 LGHNA, CDR2 YSLEER. Trimming cost V 1 base and J 6 bases, with 14 bases left between them. This CDR3 spans 15 amino acids. CDR3: CASSQVGGPIDTQYF. The CDR3 coding sequence is TGCGCCAGCAGCCAAGTTGGGGGGCCGATTGATACGCAGTATTTT.

This clonotype was recorded many times. This chain connects TRBV20-1 to TRBJ2-7; TRBD2 aligns across 9 bases. The V segment lost 5 bases and the J segment 6 bases; nucleotides outside the gene matches: 8. CDR1 and CDR2 from the germline V gene are DFQATT and SNEGSKA (reference sequence). CDR3 length: 13 amino acids. The CDR3 sequence is CSAGRGGAGEQYF. The CDR3, as DNA: TGCAGTGCTGGTCGCGGGGGGGCAGGCGAGCAGTACTTC.

The gene calls are TRBV2 and TRBJ2-7; D is unclear. CDR1 and CDR2 from the germline V gene are SNHLY and FYNNEI. This CDR3 contains 14 residues. Deletions cut 0 bases from V and 6 bases from J, with 12 bases between. The CDR3 loop is CASSEAFVRIEQYF. The DNA of the CDR3 is TGTGCCAGCAGTGAAGCCTTTGTGAGGATCGAGCAGTACTTC.

In its sample, this clonotype was seen a few times. The chain has TRBV7-2 and TRBJ1-4; 10 nucleotides line up with TRBD1. The germline gives CDR1 SGHTA, CDR2 FQGNSA. Trimming removed 5 bases from V and 7 bases from J; junction bases left unmatched: 7. CDR3 size: 15 residues. The CDR3 loop reads CASSDRTGGLEKLFF. In DNA, the CDR3 is TGTGCCAGCAGCGACAGGACAGGGGGACTTGAAAAACTGTTTTTT.

The chain combines TRBV24-1 with TRBJ2-3; 8 nucleotides align to TRBD1. With V trimmed by 3 bases and J by 5 bases, 6 bases remained unmatched. CDR1 and CDR2 from the germline V gene are KGHDR and SFDVKD. The CDR3 is 15 amino acids. The CDR3 protein is CATSDRDRGRDTQYF. The CDR3 DNA reads TGTGCCACCAGTGATCGAGACAGGGGTAGAGATACGCAGTATTTT.

There are a few counts of this clonotype. J is TRBJ2-7 and V is TRBV9; D not certain. CDR1 and CDR2 (germline): SGDLS, YYNGEE. V lost 3 bases and J lost 5, with 3 bases in between. This CDR3 is built from 10 residues. This CDR3 is CASSADEQYV. The CDR3 DNA sequence: TGTGCCAGCAGCGCGGACGAGCAGTACGTC.

The J gene is TRBJ1-2, the V gene TRBV11-2, with 9 bases identical to TRBD1. Trimming cost V 5 bases and J 12 bases; bases outside gene matches: 7. Germline V CDR1 and CDR2: SGHAT, FQNNGV. The length of the CDR3 is 12 residues. The CDR3 region is CASSNRDREHTF. For the CDR3, the DNA is TGTGCCAGCAGCAACCGGGACAGGGAACACACCTTC.

The chain uses TRBV12-3 or TRBV12-4 and TRBJ1-1; D is undetermined. V was trimmed by 3 bases and J by 6 bases, leaving 23 bases between them. This CDR3 contains 17 residues. Here the CDR3 reads CASSFRVEERGNSEAFF. The DNA of the CDR3 is TGTGCCAGCAGTTTCCGGGTAGAGGAACGGGGTAACTCTGAAGCTTTCTTT.

This clonotype turned up a few times. The chain is built from TRBV29-1 and TRBJ1-1; D perhaps matches TRBD1 (5 bases). The CDR3 is 13 residues long. Germline V CDR1 and CDR2: SQVTM, ANQGSEA. V lost 4 bases to trimming and J lost 4 bases, with 13 bases between them. The CDR3: CSVGIGGGTEAFF. CDR3 nucleotides: TGCAGCGTTGGGATTGGGGGTGGCACTGAAGCTTTCTTT. Complete variable domain (other parts from reference TRBV29-1 and TRBJ1-1): SAVISQKPSRDICQRGTSLTIQCQVDSQVTMMFWYRQQPGQSLTLIATANQGSEATYESGFVIDKFPISRPNLTFSTLTVSNMSPEDSSIYLCSVGIGGGTEAFFGQGTRLTVV.